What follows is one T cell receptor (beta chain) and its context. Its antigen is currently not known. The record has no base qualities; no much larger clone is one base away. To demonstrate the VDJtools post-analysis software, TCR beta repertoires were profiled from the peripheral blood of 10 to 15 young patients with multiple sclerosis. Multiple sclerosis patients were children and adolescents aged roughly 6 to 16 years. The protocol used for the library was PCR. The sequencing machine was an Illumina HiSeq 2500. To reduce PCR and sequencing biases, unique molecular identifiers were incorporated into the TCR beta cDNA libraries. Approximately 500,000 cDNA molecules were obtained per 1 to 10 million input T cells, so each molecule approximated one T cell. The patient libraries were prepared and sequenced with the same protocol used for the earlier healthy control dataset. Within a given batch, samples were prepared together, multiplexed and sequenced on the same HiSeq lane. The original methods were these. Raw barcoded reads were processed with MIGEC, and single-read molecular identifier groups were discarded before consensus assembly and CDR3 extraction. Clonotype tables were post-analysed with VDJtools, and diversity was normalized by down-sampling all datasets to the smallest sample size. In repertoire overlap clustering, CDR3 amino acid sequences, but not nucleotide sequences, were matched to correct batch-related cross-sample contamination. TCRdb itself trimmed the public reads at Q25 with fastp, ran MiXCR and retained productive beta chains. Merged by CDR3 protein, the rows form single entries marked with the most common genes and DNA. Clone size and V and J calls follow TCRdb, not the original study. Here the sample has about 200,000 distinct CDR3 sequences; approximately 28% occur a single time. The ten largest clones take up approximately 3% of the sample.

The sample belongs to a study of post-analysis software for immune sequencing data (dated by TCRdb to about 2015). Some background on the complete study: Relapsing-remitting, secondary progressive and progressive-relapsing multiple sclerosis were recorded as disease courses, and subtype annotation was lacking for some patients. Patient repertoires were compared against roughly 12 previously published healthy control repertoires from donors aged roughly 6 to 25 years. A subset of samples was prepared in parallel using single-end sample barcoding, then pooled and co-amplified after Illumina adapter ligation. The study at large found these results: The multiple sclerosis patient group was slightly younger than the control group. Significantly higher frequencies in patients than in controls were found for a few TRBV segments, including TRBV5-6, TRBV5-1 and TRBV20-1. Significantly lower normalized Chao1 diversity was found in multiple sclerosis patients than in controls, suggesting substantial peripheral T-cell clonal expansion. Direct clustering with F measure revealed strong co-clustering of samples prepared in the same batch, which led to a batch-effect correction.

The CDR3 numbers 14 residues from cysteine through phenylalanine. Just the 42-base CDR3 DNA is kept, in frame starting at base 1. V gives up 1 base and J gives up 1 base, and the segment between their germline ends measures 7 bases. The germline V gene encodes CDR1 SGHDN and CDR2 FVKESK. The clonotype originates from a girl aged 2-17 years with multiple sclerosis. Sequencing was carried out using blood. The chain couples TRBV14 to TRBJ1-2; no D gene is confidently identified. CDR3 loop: CASSQANSNYGYTF. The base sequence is TGTGCCAGCAGCCAAGCGAACAGTAACTATGGCTACACCTTC.